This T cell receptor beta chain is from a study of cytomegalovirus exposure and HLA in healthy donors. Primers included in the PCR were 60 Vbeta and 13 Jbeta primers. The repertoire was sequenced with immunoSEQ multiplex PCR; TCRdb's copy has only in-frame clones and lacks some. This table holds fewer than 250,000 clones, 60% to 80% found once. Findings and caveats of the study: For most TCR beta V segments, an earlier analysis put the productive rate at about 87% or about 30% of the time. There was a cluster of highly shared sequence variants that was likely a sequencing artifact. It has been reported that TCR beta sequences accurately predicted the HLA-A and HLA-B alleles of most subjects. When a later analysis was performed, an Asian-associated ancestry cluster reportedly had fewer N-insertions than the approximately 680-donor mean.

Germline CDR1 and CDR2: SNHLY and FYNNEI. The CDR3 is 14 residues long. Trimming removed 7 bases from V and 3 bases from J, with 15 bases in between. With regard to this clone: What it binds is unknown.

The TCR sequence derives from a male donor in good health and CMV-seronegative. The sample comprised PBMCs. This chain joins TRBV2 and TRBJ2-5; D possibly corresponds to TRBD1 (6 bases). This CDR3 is CASMPGTLKETQYF. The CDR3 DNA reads TGTGCCAGCATGCCCGGGACACTCAAAGAGACCCAGTACTTC.